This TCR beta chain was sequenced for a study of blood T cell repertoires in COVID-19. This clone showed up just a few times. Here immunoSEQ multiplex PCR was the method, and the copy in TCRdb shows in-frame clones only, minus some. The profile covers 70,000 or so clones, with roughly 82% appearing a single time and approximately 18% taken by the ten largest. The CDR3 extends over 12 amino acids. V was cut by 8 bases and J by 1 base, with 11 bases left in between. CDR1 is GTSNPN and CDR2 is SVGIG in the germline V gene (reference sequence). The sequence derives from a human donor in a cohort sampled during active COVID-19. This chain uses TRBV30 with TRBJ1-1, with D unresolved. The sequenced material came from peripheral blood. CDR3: CAGEARNTEAFF. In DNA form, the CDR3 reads TGTGCCGGTGAGGCAAGGAACACTGAAGCTTTCTTT. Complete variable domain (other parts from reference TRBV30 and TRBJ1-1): SQTIHQWPATLVQPVGSPLSLECTVEGTSNPNLYWYRQAAGRGLQLLFYSVGIGQISSEVPQNLSASRPQDRQFILSSKKLLLSDSGFYLCAGEARNTEAFFGQGTRLTVV.